This T cell receptor (beta chain) was retrieved from a study of T cells in Graves' hyperthyroidism and ophthalmopathy. Broader study findings: A 13 V-J signature model discriminated ophthalmopathy versus stable hyperthyroidism. Ophthalmopathy was predicted by the model a median of roughly 6.6 months ahead of onset.

Researchers took RNA transcripts and amplified the TCR beta CDR3 regions from them. TCR CDR3 regions were first amplified by RT-PCR with HTBI primers. Each CDR3 protein gets one entry after TCRdb re-called the multiplex PCR reads with MiXCR. The sample contains about 610,000 distinct CDR3 sequences, roughly 14% of which appear only once. Clinicians diagnosed patients from clinical symptoms, serum thyroxine and TRAb, thyroid ultrasound and orbital computed tomography. This clonotype was detected many times. Antigen specificity is unknown. V dropped 2 bases and J dropped 3; count of bases not matched to a gene: 8. Per germline, CDR1 SGHKS and CDR2 YYEKEE (reference sequence). This CDR3 contains 15 residues.

The genes are TRBV5-5 and TRBJ2-7, with TRBD2 matching over 7 bases. The receptor comes from a woman aged 40 to 50 with Graves' ophthalmopathy. Sequencing was done on a sample of blood. The CDR3 region is CASSLGSGGGYEQYF. The CDR3 region has the DNA TGTGCCAGCAGCTTAGGCTCTGGGGGGGGCTACGAGCAGTACTTC.